The rows below give T cell receptor beta chains drawn from one sample of a study of esophageal squamous cell carcinoma under preoperative chemotherapy. A single record per CDR3 protein comes from TCRdb applying MiXCR to the PCR reads. The sample lists 15,000 to 20,000 distinct CDR3 sequences; under 55% were seen once. Sample acquisition took place from a patient given preoperative chemotherapy. The receptors shown here come from a human donor with esophageal squamous cell carcinoma. The donor label of this sample is uncertain. Each CDR3 is given with its conserved first and last residue. The D gene is left open where the match is weak. Size tells how often a clone was seen (once, few, many) or the class of an expanded clone, and some rows leave it out.

size: many; V: TRBV5-1; D: NA; J: TRBJ1-1; DNA: TGCGCCAGCAGCAACATGGGGATGAACACTGAAGCTTTCTTT; CDR3: CASSNMGMNTEAFF
size: NA; V: TRBV20-1; D: TRBD2; J: TRBJ2-1; DNA: TGCAGTGCTAGTGCCGCTGGAGCGGGAGGGTACAATGAGCAGTTCTTC; CDR3: CSASAAGAGGYNEQFF
size: medium-sized; V: TRBV12-3/TRBV12-4; D: NA; J: TRBJ2-5; DNA: TGTGCCAGCAGCCGGACAGTTCAAGAGCAGTACTTC; CDR3: CASSRTVQEQYF
size: few; V: TRBV6-1; D: NA; J: TRBJ2-7; DNA: TGTGCCAGCGGCCTCTCGGGTGGGGGCGAGCAGTACTTC; CDR3: CASGLSGGGEQYF
size: many; V: TRBV7-2; D: NA; J: TRBJ2-7; DNA: TGTGCCAGCAGCTTAGCGCAGCGCGCATACTACGAGCAGTACTTC; CDR3: CASSLAQRAYYEQYF
size: large; V: TRBV7-9; D: NA; J: TRBJ2-7; DNA: TGTGCCAGCAGCTTAGGGGGAGTGACAGACGAGCAGTACTTC; CDR3: CASSLGGVTDEQYF
size: NA; V: TRBV7-3; D: NA; J: TRBJ2-5; DNA: TGTGCCAGCGGCGCTGGGGGCGGGGAGCAAGAGACGCAGTATTTC; CDR3: CASGAGGGEQETQYF
size: few; V: TRBV7-2; D: TRBD2; J: TRBJ2-3; DNA: TGTGCCAGCAGCTTAGTCCTAGCGGGAGGGCCGAACACAGATACGCAGTATTTT; CDR3: CASSLVLAGGPNTDTQYF
size: many; V: TRBV11-3; D: TRBD1; J: TRBJ2-1; DNA: TGTGCCAGCAGCTCCTCCGCCGGGACAGGGGGGGATGAGCAGTTCTTC; CDR3: CASSSSAGTGGDEQFF
size: NA; V: TRBV19; D: TRBD1; J: TRBJ1-6; DNA: TGTGCCAGCAATTCACCGGGACAGCTAAATTCACCCCTCCACTTT; CDR3: CASNSPGQLNSPLHF
size: NA; V: TRBV7-2; D: NA; J: TRBJ2-4; DNA: TGTGCCAGCAGCTTGGGGCTCACAAACATTCAGTACTTC; CDR3: CASSLGLTNIQYF
size: NA; V: TRBV6-5; D: NA; J: TRBJ2-5; DNA: TGTGCCAGCAGTTACGAGGGCGACGCACCACTAGAGACCCAGTACTTC; CDR3: CASSYEGDAPLETQYF
size: few; V: TRBV7-6; D: NA; J: TRBJ2-5; DNA: TGTGCCAGCAGCTTATCCAGGGAGACCCAGTACTTC; CDR3: CASSLSRETQYF
size: few; V: TRBV12-3/TRBV12-4; D: TRBD2; J: TRBJ2-1; DNA: TGTGCCAGCAGCTTAAAGGGACTAGCGGGAGGGTACAATGAGCAGTTCTTC; CDR3: CASSLKGLAGGYNEQFF
size: NA; V: TRBV7-2; D: NA; J: TRBJ2-5; DNA: TGTGCCAGCAGCTCCGGGGACATTGTGCCACAAGAGACCCAGTACTTC; CDR3: CASSSGDIVPQETQYF
size: medium-sized; V: TRBV7-9; D: TRBD2; J: TRBJ2-7; DNA: TGTGCCAGCAGCCCCGTGGGGGGGGCCGGACTAGCGGACTTCTACGAGCAGTACTTC; CDR3: CASSPVGGAGLADFYEQYF
size: NA; V: TRBV12-3/TRBV12-4; D: TRBD1; J: TRBJ2-5; DNA: TGTGCCAGCAGTGTTCAGGGGGCGTTAGAGCAGTACTTC; CDR3: CASSVQGALEQYF
size: medium-sized; V: TRBV7-8; D: NA; J: TRBJ2-3; DNA: TGTGCCAGTGAGCGGGCTGCGCTGGGAGATACGCAGTATTTT; CDR3: CASERAALGDTQYF
size: NA; V: TRBV6-4; D: NA; J: TRBJ2-3; DNA: TGTGCCAGCAGTGATCCGGGTTACAGCACCGGGACGCAGTATTTT; CDR3: CASSDPGYSTGTQYF
size: NA; V: TRBV7-2; D: NA; J: TRBJ2-5; DNA: TGTGCCAGCAGCTTAGGTTCAGTACAAGAGACCCAGTACTTC; CDR3: CASSLGSVQETQYF
size: NA; V: TRBV7-8; D: NA; J: TRBJ2-7; DNA: TGTGGCAGCAGCTCGGGGCCAGGGGCGAGAGACACGCAGTACTTC; CDR3: CGSSSGPGARDTQYF
size: once; V: TRBV6-1; D: NA; J: TRBJ2-7; DNA: TGTGCCAGCAGTGGAGTCTACGAGCAGTACTTC; CDR3: CASSGVYEQYF
size: many; V: TRBV27; D: NA; J: TRBJ2-3; DNA: TGTGCCAGCAGCCCCGGGAGAGATACGCAGTATTTT; CDR3: CASSPGRDTQYF
size: many; V: TRBV12-5; D: TRBD2; J: TRBJ2-2; DNA: TGTGCTAGTGGCCCGTTAACGGGACTAGCTGACACCGGGGAGCTGTTTTTT; CDR3: CASGPLTGLADTGELFF
size: few; V: TRBV10-3; D: NA; J: TRBJ2-7; DNA: TGTGCCAACGCAGAGCATGAGCAAACAGGGTCGACCTCCTACGAGCAGTACTTC; CDR3: CANAEHEQTGSTSYEQYF
size: large; V: TRBV7-8; D: TRBD2; J: TRBJ2-5; DNA: TGTGCCAGCAGCCCGGGTGGGGGGGGAGAGACCCAGTACTTC; CDR3: CASSPGGGGETQYF
size: medium-sized; V: TRBV7-2; D: NA; J: TRBJ2-1; DNA: TGTGCCAGCAGCTTAAACCAAGAGACCCAGTTCTTC; CDR3: CASSLNQETQFF
size: many; V: TRBV7-9; D: TRBD1; J: TRBJ2-3; DNA: TGTGCCAGCAGCTTCGACAGGGCCACAGATACGCAGTATTTT; CDR3: CASSFDRATDTQYF
size: NA; V: TRBV11-1; D: NA; J: TRBJ2-4; DNA: TGTGCCAGCAGCTTAACCGACGCGAAGGACAAAAACACTCAGTACTTC; CDR3: CASSLTDAKDKNTQYF
size: few; V: TRBV27; D: TRBD2; J: TRBJ2-3; DNA: TGTGCCAGCAGTTTCGGACTAGCCACAGATACGCAGTATTTT; CDR3: CASSFGLATDTQYF
size: few; V: TRBV7-6; D: NA; J: TRBJ1-6; DNA: TGTGCCAGCAGCTTAGGAGGAAACAATTCACCCCTCCACTTT; CDR3: CASSLGGNNSPLHF
size: NA; V: TRBV7-2; D: NA; J: TRBJ2-1; DNA: TGTGCCAGCAGCTCGGAGATTTACAATGAGCAGTTCTTC; CDR3: CASSSEIYNEQFF
size: NA; V: TRBV12-3/TRBV12-4; D: TRBD1; J: TRBJ2-5; DNA: TGTGCCAGCAGTCCCTTGACAGGGGGCGAGACCCAGTACTTC; CDR3: CASSPLTGGETQYF
size: once; V: TRBV7-6; D: NA; J: TRBJ1-1; DNA: TGTGCCAGCAGCTTACTTTCAGGGGATGTTGAAGCTTTCTTT; CDR3: CASSLLSGDVEAFF
size: few; V: TRBV18; D: NA; J: TRBJ2-7; DNA: TGTGCCAGCTCACCAAACGGGAGAACCTACGAGCAGTACTTC; CDR3: CASSPNGRTYEQYF
size: NA; V: TRBV7-2; D: NA; J: TRBJ2-4; DNA: TGTGCCAGCAGGTTGGGGCCGGGCCAGATTAAAGACATCCAGTACTTC; CDR3: CASRLGPGQIKDIQYF
size: NA; V: TRBV19; D: TRBD1; J: TRBJ2-2; DNA: TGTGCCAGTAGTCTAGGACAGGGGTACACCGGGGAGCTGTTTTTT; CDR3: CASSLGQGYTGELFF
size: NA; V: TRBV7-8; D: NA; J: TRBJ2-1; DNA: TGTGCCAGCAGCTTAGTCCGCGTAGTTAACGATGAGCAGTTCTTC; CDR3: CASSLVRVVNDEQFF
size: few; V: TRBV7-6; D: TRBD2; J: TRBJ2-3; DNA: TGTGCCAGCAGCCTAGGGACTAGCGGGGCCACAGATACGCAGTATTTT; CDR3: CASSLGTSGATDTQYF
size: few; V: TRBV5-4; D: NA; J: TRBJ1-1; DNA: TGTGCCAGCAGCTTGGACAGGGAAGTGGGGGGAGCTTTCTTT; CDR3: CASSLDREVGGAFF